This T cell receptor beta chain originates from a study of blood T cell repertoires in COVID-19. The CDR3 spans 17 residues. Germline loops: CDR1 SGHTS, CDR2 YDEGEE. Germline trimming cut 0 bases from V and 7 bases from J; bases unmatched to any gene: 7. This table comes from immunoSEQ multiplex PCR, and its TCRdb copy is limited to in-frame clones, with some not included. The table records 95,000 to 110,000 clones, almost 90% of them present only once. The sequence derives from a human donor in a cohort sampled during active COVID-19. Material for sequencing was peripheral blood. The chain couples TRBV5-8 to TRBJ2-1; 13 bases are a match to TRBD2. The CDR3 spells CASSLGRLAGGENEQFF. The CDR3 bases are TGTGCCAGCAGCTTGGGAAGACTAGCGGGAGGAGAAAATGAGCAGTTCTTC.